The following is a TCR beta chain sequence with its context. Its recognized antigen is unknown. No base qualities exist here, and no much larger clone lies one base off it. These data are taken from a study of cytomegalovirus exposure and HLA in healthy donors (dated by TCRdb to about 2017). As for the study more broadly: An earlier analysis of 587 of the donors reported 276 Gb of sequence data and 90 million to 120 million unique TCR beta sequences obtained from about 170 million T cells. A later analysis re-analyzed previously published TCR beta repertoires from several hundred donors and added high-resolution HLA genotyping to study TCR occurrence patterns. Class I and class II HLA loci were covered by the typing at four-digit resolution. To decide whether each TCR beta V gene segment behaved as functional or pseudogenic, an earlier analysis of some 540 of the donors relied on high-throughput TCR beta sequencing. To predict cytomegalovirus infection status, the study combined high-throughput TCR immunosequencing, statistical association of individual TCRs with disease status, and machine learning. The study aimed to test whether cataloging public T cell receptors could reveal signatures of past pathogen exposure. Donor age, sex, ethnicity and CMV serostatus were compiled together with the repertoire data. Along with the approximately 650-subject first cohort, a separate validation cohort of over a hundred different subjects was used. On average, over 200,000 unique TCR beta nucleotide sequences were sequenced per donor among some 430 genotyped donors of the cohort, with about 17% of those sequences being non-productive. Among the roughly 400 genotyped donors, under 90% belonged to the genetic ancestry cluster associated with self-reported Caucasian donors. Four to six DR-DQ haplotypes were handled as single units for association and clustering because linkage in the cohort was strong. The number of typed donors differed by locus: about 629-630 for A, B, C, DRB1 and DQB1; approximately 520 for DQA1; approximately 610 for DPA1; and 400 to 480 for DPB1. An early release that covered about 640 HLA-typed donors contained 250 to 350 gigabases of sequencing data and tens of millions of unique TCR sequences. The study profiled the T cell repertoires of hundreds of subjects by immunosequencing and related them to cytomegalovirus serostatus. In a later genetic analysis, genome-wide SNP genotypes for about three fifths of the roughly 670 donors were used, and that subset was treated as a discovery cohort. The later analysis used no new phenotypic data to find candidate immune exposures, relying instead on TCR beta sequences and their occurrence across donors. Every repertoire in the discovery cohort had been generated on one and the same sequencing platform. The research as a whole found: Cytomegalovirus status was reported to be diagnosed by the classifier with high specificity and sensitivity in both the original and validation cohorts. Broadly in line with IMGT annotations, most TCR beta V segments showed up in productive rearrangements about 87% or about 30% of the time in an earlier analysis of about 500 of the donors. Because counts were too low, around 17 rarely observed V segments, including chromosome 9 orphons, were left out of the earlier analysis of a few hundred of the donors. A later analysis found that most CMV-associated TCR beta chains appeared HLA-restricted, with HLA associations seemingly driven largely by CMV exposure. The presence/absence analyses assumed that sequencing depth was roughly uniform across donors, and that assumption may not be true. It was suggested by the authors that the approach could potentially be generalized to other disease states and immunological phenotypes. In vitro tests confirmed that a few of the cytomegalovirus-associated TCR beta chains recognize cytomegalovirus antigens. In a later analysis, HLA-associated TCR beta chains were found to be more clonally expanded and to have lower generation probabilities than equally common non-associated chains. In a later genetic analysis, fewer N-insertions in productive TCRs were reported among donors in an Asian-associated ancestry cluster than the approximately 670-donor mean. Immune exposure information for the cohort was limited to CMV serostatus. In a later analysis, TCR association rates were found to vary across HLA loci, with the most associated TCRs seen for DRB1 alleles and the fewest for HLA-C alleles. In a later genetic analysis, a missense DCLRE1C variant was associated with V-gene and J-gene trimming of TCR beta chains, and the association was replicated in an independent cohort. Correlated functional status among segregating V segments might reflect linkage disequilibrium, but an unknown experimental factor could not be ruled out. A later analysis reported that several top co-occurrence clusters appeared linked to parvovirus B19, influenza, CMV and Epstein-Barr virus. The cohort was sequenced for TCR beta chains only, and without alpha or paired-chain data the features that could be detected were limited. The study gave a list of 150 to 200 TCR beta chains associated with cytomegalovirus. Specific HLA alleles were associated with more than 15,000 TCR beta sequences at a false discovery rate of 0.05 in a later analysis. A further reported finding was that TCR beta sequences accurately predicted the HLA-A and HLA-B alleles for most subjects in the first cohort. The 87-base-pair reads could not distinguish some IMGT-functional V segments, including TRBV6-2 and TRBV6-3, so those segments were excluded. When HLA alleles, especially DR and DQ, strongly co-occurred, attributing TCR associations to individual alleles was difficult. A group of highly shared sequence variants was considered likely to be a technical artifact of the sequencing pipeline. HLA typing was unavailable for some donors at each locus, so association tests used only the typed subset. Most TCR sequences were seen in very few donors, while some public TCRs were found in many individuals.

Spanning cysteine to phenylalanine, the CDR3 consists of 15 amino acids. The kept DNA is CDR3 alone, 45 bases in frame from the first base. Trimming removed 4 bases from V and 3 bases from J; the gene matches leave 4 bases unexplained. CDR1 and CDR2 are read off the germline V gene as SGHRS and YFSETQ. The cohort comprised some 680 healthy bone marrow donors. All cohort members were sampled while nominally healthy, although unrecorded immune exposures were likely present. The donor was CMV seronegative and was included in the group of about 350 seronegative cohort members. A peripheral blood sample was collected from each donor, and TCR beta sequencing was performed on peripheral blood mononuclear cells. Genomic DNA was extracted from the blood cell samples with the Qiagen DNeasy Blood Extraction Kit. The library was produced with the immunoSEQ multiplex PCR assay. For the multiplex PCR, a mixture combining 60 forward primers for TCR Vbeta segments and 13 reverse primers for TCR Jbeta segments was used. Amplification of the CDR3 region of rearranged TCR beta genes was performed with a multiplex PCR assay on genomic DNA. The Illumina HiSeq System was used to sequence the amplified TCR beta libraries as 87-base-pair reads. Turning to the authors' computational methods: In a later analysis, 77 million or so unique TCR beta chains were counted across the 650 to 750 repertoires, and roughly 10 million of these chains were shared by at least two donors. Raw reads were error-corrected and collapsed into unique sequences with a nearest-neighbor algorithm that merged closely related sequences to remove PCR and sequencing errors. V, D and J gene segments were assigned by aligning CDR3 sequences to IMGT reference sequences. For a sequence to be retained, a match of at least six nucleotides to both a V gene segment and a J gene segment was required. A rearrangement counted as productive if the CDR3 had no stop codons and remained in frame with V and J, and every other rearrangement counted as non-productive. CDR3 was defined by IMGT convention, running from the second conserved V-encoded cysteine to the conserved J-encoded phenylalanine. In an earlier analysis of more than 550 of the donors, sequences lacking an unambiguous match to a single V gene segment were excluded. An earlier analysis of about 590 of the donors classified V segments as functional when productive rearrangements were above 56.7% and as segregating when the standard deviation between donors was above 5%. To diagnose cytomegalovirus status from the catalog of TCR beta chain sequences, a statistical classification framework was built. A later analysis assigned V and J genes by comparing TCR nucleotide sequences with IMGT/GENE-DB human TR gene sequences. Using the TCRdist pipeline, a later analysis assigned CDR3 sequences along with most-parsimonious VDJ recombination scenarios. In a later analysis, every TCR beta chain was defined by the combination of its CDR3 amino acid sequence and its V-gene family, and reads without a unique V-gene family were dropped. As a way to deal with suspected cross-contamination and a sequencing artifact, a later analysis dropped roughly 620 nucleotide sequences that were highly shared and had low generation probability. For each public chain, a later analysis derived a clonal expansion index from normalized ranks of inferred template counts within each repertoire. Generation probabilities in a later analysis came from a VDJ recombination model fitted to out-of-frame rearrangements, and those results were checked against IGoR. In a later analysis, TCR-TCR, TCR-HLA and TCR-CMV co-occurrence was scored with hypergeometric tests, and a repertoire-size bias correction was applied to TCR pairs. In a later analysis, false discovery rates were estimated by permuting HLA or CMV assignments 20 times. In a later analysis, co-occurring TCRs were grouped using DBSCAN, and TCRdist sequence similarity was added for clustering within HLA-allele-positive subsets. For co-occurrence clustering, repertoires with fewer than 30,000 or more than 120,000 public chains were excluded, along with about five repertoires with anomalous nucleotide sharing. Drawn from immuneACCESS, this table holds only the in-frame rearrangements with V and J called that TCRdb kept. Clones are partly lost; checked studies trace under half to an unresolved V gene and leave the rest unexplained. V and J calls and clone size follow that table, whereas D and trimming were derived from the DNA. Here the sample has under 200,000 clones; 75% to 85% occur a single time. The ten largest clones capture less than 2% of the sample.

Sample: PBMCs. The chain couples TRBV5-1 to TRBJ2-5; a stretch of 12 junction bases matches TRBD2. This TCR came from a woman in her late teens or twenties in good health and CMV-seronegative. The CDR3 loop reads CASSGRTSGEETQYF. The bases read TGCGCCAGCAGCGGGAGGACTAGCGGGGAAGAGACCCAGTACTTC.